This TCR beta chain was obtained from a study of blood T cell repertoires in COVID-19 (dated by TCRdb to about 2020). At the level of the whole study: Collaborator samples came from the United States, Italy and Spain and covered acute and convalescent phases of COVID-19. Samples came from the ongoing ImmuneRACE study (first 160 participants) plus 1,254 subjects from 6 global collaborators. Where HLA class I and class II types were available, the types were taken from metadata supplied by the sample provider, not from assay-based typing. The repertoires were released in a freely available public database meant as a resource for research on the immune response to SARS-CoV-2. The dataset comprised deeply sampled blood TCRbeta repertoires from subjects exposed to, actively infected with, or recovered from COVID-19. Nearly every sample came with metadata listing a de-identified subject ID, COVID-19 status, age in years and sex. The material from the prospective study consisted of cDNA or gDNA derived from T cells, B-cell-depleted T cells, or PBMCs. General findings and caveats noted by the study authors: The quantity of clinical and demographic metadata differed by source and by participant and was supplied without curation.

Of note for this clone: It lacks a known antigen. No qualities accompany the bases; no much larger clone lies one base away.

Collaborating institutions collected whole blood in K2EDTA tubes following their own protocols. For TCRbeta analysis, collaborators shipped samples as frozen whole blood, isolated PBMCs, or DNA extracted from either of those sample types. TCRbeta CDR3 regions were amplified from genomic DNA using the immunoSEQ Assay, a bias-controlled multiplex PCR. Concerning the study's data processing: Within the assay, amplification of reference gene primers was used to estimate how many nucleated cells each sample contained. Sequence reads were collapsed and filtered to measure the absolute abundance of every unique TCRbeta CDR3 rearrangement. Productive Simpson clonality was computed per sample as the square root of Simpson's diversity index over productive rearrangements. Drawn from immuneACCESS, this table holds only the in-frame rearrangements with V and J called that TCRdb kept. Clones are partly lost; checked studies trace under half to an unresolved V gene and leave the rest unexplained. For V, J and clone size, that table is used; D and trimming come from the DNA. This sample comprises 76,000 or so clones, about 80% of them detected only once. Of the sample, 11% falls within the top ten clones.

This TCR derives from a man aged 50-60 years with acute or convalescent COVID-19. The sample consisted of peripheral blood.

The nucleotide sequence reads as follows: TGTGCCAGTAGTATCACAGGGGGCGTCGGCTATGGCTACACCTTC. Its protein is CASSITGGVGYGYTF. The V and J segments used are TRBV19 and TRBJ1-2; 9 bases in the junction line up with TRBD1. Here V drops 3 bases and J drops 4 bases, and the junction holds 6 bases not matched to any gene. Its CDR3 holds 15 amino acids, cysteine through phenylalanine. Only the CDR3 portion is preserved as DNA: 45 bases, with reading frame beginning at the first base. The germline V gene (reference sequence) specifies LNHDA as CDR1 and SQIVND as CDR2.